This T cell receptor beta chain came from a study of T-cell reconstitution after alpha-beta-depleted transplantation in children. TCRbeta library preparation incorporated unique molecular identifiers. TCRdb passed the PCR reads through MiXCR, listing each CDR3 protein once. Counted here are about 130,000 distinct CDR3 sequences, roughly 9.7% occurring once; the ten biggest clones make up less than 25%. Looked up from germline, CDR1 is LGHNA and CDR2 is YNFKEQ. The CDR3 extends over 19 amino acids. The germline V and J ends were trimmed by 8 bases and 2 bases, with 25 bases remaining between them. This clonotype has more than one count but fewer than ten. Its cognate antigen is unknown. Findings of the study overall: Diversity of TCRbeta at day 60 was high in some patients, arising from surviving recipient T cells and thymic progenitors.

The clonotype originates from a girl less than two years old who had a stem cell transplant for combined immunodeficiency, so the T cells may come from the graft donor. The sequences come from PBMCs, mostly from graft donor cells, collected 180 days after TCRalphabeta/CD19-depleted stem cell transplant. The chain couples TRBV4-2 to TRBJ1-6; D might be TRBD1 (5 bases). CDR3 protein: CASDSRAGPSFPYNSPLHF. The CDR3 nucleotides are TGTGCCAGCGATTCCAGGGCAGGGCCGAGCTTCCCCTATAATTCACCCCTCCACTTT.